The rows below give T cell receptor beta chains drawn from one sample of a study of CD4 T cells in relation to SARS-CoV-2 and coronaviruses. The data were produced by immunoSEQ multiplex PCR, yet TCRdb's version contains in-frame clones alone and is incomplete. The sample includes 30,000 to 45,000 clones, more than 75% of them seen just once. Sequenced material: memory CD4+ T cells from PBMCs. The receptors shown here come from an adult with COVID-19. Both conserved end residues are part of each CDR3. D genes are given only for firm matches. Size values are once, few and many counts, or a class for expanded clones, and some rows have none.

V	size	J	D	CDR3	DNA
TRBV3-1/TRBV3-2	-	TRBJ2-3	-	CASTTGRRGTDTQYF	TGTGCCAGTACTACAGGACGGAGAGGGACAGATACGCAGTATTTT
TRBV12-3/TRBV12-4	-	TRBJ2-7	-	CASSFDPAEQYF	TGTGCCAGCAGTTTCGACCCGGCCGAGCAGTACTTC
TRBV5-1	-	TRBJ2-5	-	CASSSPGRTQYF	TGCGCCAGCAGCTCGCCGGGTCGGACCCAGTACTTC
TRBV7-2	-	TRBJ1-5	-	CASSYGQTISNQPQHF	TGTGCCAGCAGCTACGGACAGACGATTAGCAATCAGCCCCAGCATTTT
TRBV18	-	TRBJ2-3	-	CASSPGGRGTDTQYF	TGTGCCAGCTCACCCGGGGGGCGGGGCACAGATACGCAGTATTTT
TRBV12-3/TRBV12-4	once	TRBJ1-1	-	CASGLGRHTEAFF	TGTGCCAGCGGTCTCGGCAGGCACACTGAAGCTTTCTTT
TRBV2	-	TRBJ1-3	-	CASSLSRGSGNTIYF	TGTGCCAGCAGCCTTTCTCGGGGGTCTGGAAACACCATATATTTT
TRBV5-1	-	TRBJ1-1	TRBD1	CASSSGTGGFTGTFF	TGCGCCAGCAGCTCTGGGACAGGGGGCTTCACGGGTACTTTCTTT
TRBV12-3/TRBV12-4	-	TRBJ2-3	-	CASSPTSANTQYF	TGTGCCAGCAGTCCTACAAGCGCTAATACGCAGTATTTT
TRBV6-2/TRBV6-3	once	TRBJ2-5	TRBD2	CASSSRGGRETQYF	TGTGCCAGCAGTTCCCGGGGGGGCCGAGAGACCCAGTACTTC
TRBV19	-	TRBJ1-2	-	CASSILGTNYGYTF	TGTGCCAGTAGTATATTGGGGACTAACTATGGCTACACCTTC
TRBV7-3	few	TRBJ2-5	-	CASSWGLGETQYF	TGTGCCAGCAGCTGGGGACTCGGTGAGACCCAGTACTTC
TRBV12-3/TRBV12-4	-	TRBJ2-7	-	CASSAGSREQYF	TGTGCCAGCAGTGCAGGGTCGCGGGAGCAGTACTTC
TRBV9	-	TRBJ1-6	-	CASSAQGSSNSPLHF	TGTGCCAGCAGCGCACAGGGTTCGTCTAATTCACCCCTCCACTTT
TRBV18	-	TRBJ1-1	TRBD1	CASSPQTGGKNTEAFF	TGTGCCAGCTCACCCCAAACAGGGGGTAAGAACACTGAAGCTTTCTTT
TRBV4-3	few	TRBJ2-3	TRBD2	CASSPGPGLAATTQYF	TGCGCCAGCAGCCCTGGGCCGGGACTAGCGGCTACTACGCAGTATTTT
TRBV28	-	TRBJ1-2	TRBD1	CASSFTGGVNGYTF	TGTGCCAGCAGTTTTACAGGGGGCGTAAATGGCTACACCTTC
TRBV7-2	-	TRBJ2-4	-	CASSLVGSWDIQYF	TGTGCCAGCAGCTTAGTTGGTAGTTGGGACATTCAGTACTTC
TRBV2	once	TRBJ1-2	-	CASSEGSGGRYGYTF	TGTGCCAGCAGTGAAGGTTCCGGGGGCCGCTATGGCTACACCTTC
TRBV11-1	-	TRBJ2-2	-	CASSLRGSTGELFF	TGTGCCAGCAGCTTACGGGGAAGCACCGGGGAGCTGTTTTTT
TRBV6-5	-	TRBJ2-5	-	CASSNLGWGETQYF	TGTGCCAGCAGTAACCTAGGATGGGGAGAGACCCAGTACTTC
TRBV12-3/TRBV12-4	-	TRBJ2-3	-	CASSLLSGDTQYF	TGTGCCAGCAGTTTATTGAGTGGGGATACGCAGTATTTT
TRBV5-1	-	TRBJ2-5	TRBD2	CASSLDPPALVAGGQETQYF	TGCGCCAGCAGCTTGGACCCGCCCGCCTTAGTTGCGGGGGGGCAAGAGACCCAGTACTTC
TRBV29-1	few	TRBJ2-7	TRBD1	CSVKTGRTSYEQYF	TGCAGCGTTAAGACAGGGAGAACGTCCTACGAGCAGTACTTC
TRBV7-7	-	TRBJ2-5	-	CASSLAWGARETQYF	TGTGCTAGCAGCTTAGCGTGGGGGGCTCGGGAGACCCAGTACTTC
TRBV10-3	-	TRBJ1-1	-	CAISSTRDKAEAFF	TGTGCCATCAGTAGTACCCGGGACAAGGCTGAAGCTTTCTTT
TRBV5-1	-	TRBJ2-3	-	CASSQAPFSTDTQYF	TGCGCCAGCAGCCAGGCGCCCTTTAGCACAGATACGCAGTATTTT
TRBV6-5	-	TRBJ2-7	-	CASRQTPGTYEQYF	TGTGCCAGCAGACAGACTCCGGGGACCTACGAGCAGTACTTC
TRBV9	-	TRBJ2-5	TRBD1	CASSDHPRTGGGETQYF	TGTGCCAGCAGCGACCACCCCCGGACAGGGGGCGGAGAGACCCAGTACTTC
TRBV11-3	once	TRBJ2-3	-	CASSSEPGANTQYF	TGTGCCAGCAGCTCCGAACCGGGAGCGAATACGCAGTATTTT
TRBV15	-	TRBJ2-7	TRBD1	CATSKDRGREQYF	TGTGCCACCAGCAAAGACAGGGGGCGCGAGCAGTACTTC
TRBV5-1	-	TRBJ1-1	-	CASSLEGNGEAFF	TGCGCCAGCAGCTTGGAGGGTAATGGTGAAGCTTTCTTT
TRBV9	-	TRBJ2-2	-	CASREGGQGSTGELFF	TGTGCCAGCAGGGAGGGGGGGCAGGGGAGCACCGGGGAGCTGTTTTTT
TRBV9	-	TRBJ1-1	-	CASSARVTGPEAFF	TGTGCCAGCAGCGCGAGGGTTACGGGGCCTGAAGCTTTCTTT
TRBV15	-	TRBJ1-5	-	CATAGVNGNQPQHF	TGTGCCACGGCAGGGGTAAATGGGAATCAGCCCCAGCATTTT
TRBV5-4	-	TRBJ2-7	-	CASSTRGRNEQYF	TGTGCCAGCAGCACCAGGGGTAGGAACGAGCAGTACTTC
TRBV10-2	-	TRBJ2-7	-	CASSELNEQYF	TGCGCCAGCAGTGAACTCAACGAGCAGTACTTC
TRBV28	-	TRBJ2-5	TRBD1	CASSLYGQGAAETQYF	TGTGCCAGCAGTTTATATGGACAGGGGGCTGCGGAGACCCAGTACTTC
TRBV5-4	-	TRBJ1-4	TRBD1	CATGEGAEEKLFF	TGTGCTACAGGGGAGGGGGCTGAAGAAAAACTGTTTTTT
TRBV6-4	-	TRBJ2-1	-	CASSDTHFGYNEQFF	TGTGCCAGCAGTGACACCCACTTTGGCTACAATGAGCAGTTCTTC
TRBV5-1	-	TRBJ2-3	TRBD1	CASSLGQGITDTQYF	TGCGCCAGCAGCTTGGGACAGGGGATTACTGATACGCAGTATTTT
TRBV9	once	TRBJ2-1	-	CASSVRGSLSSYNEQFF	TGTGCCAGCAGCGTTCGCGGTTCCCTTAGCTCCTACAATGAGCAGTTCTTC
TRBV2	-	TRBJ1-6	-	CASSEGGATPLHF	TGTGCCAGCAGTGAAGGGGGGGCAACACCCCTCCACTTT
TRBV11-3	-	TRBJ1-3	-	CASSFLTDFWGGNTIYF	TGTGCCAGCAGCTTCCTCACGGATTTTTGGGGGGGAAACACCATATATTTT
TRBV10-3	-	TRBJ1-3	-	CAISDGSSGNTIYF	TGTGCCATCAGTGATGGGTCCTCTGGAAACACCATATATTTT
TRBV5-6	-	TRBJ1-1	-	CASSRTGNTEAFF	TGTGCCAGCAGCCGGACGGGAAACACTGAAGCTTTCTTT
TRBV18	once	TRBJ2-7	-	CASSQNREAEQYF	TGTGCCAGCTCACAGAACAGGGAGGCCGAGCAGTACTTC
TRBV10-2	-	TRBJ1-2	TRBD1	CASSESDRGRNGYTF	TGCGCCAGCAGTGAGTCAGACAGGGGGAGGAATGGCTACACCTTC
TRBV7-2	-	TRBJ2-1	TRBD1	CASSYDRAVNEQFF	TGTGCCAGCAGCTACGACAGGGCGGTCAATGAGCAGTTCTTC
TRBV6-1	-	TRBJ2-7	-	CASSLLGSSYEQYF	TGTGCCAGCAGTTTACTGGGGAGCTCCTACGAGCAGTACTTC
TRBV4-3	-	TRBJ1-6	TRBD1	CASSQQPGQADSPLHF	TGCGCCAGCAGCCAGCAACCGGGACAGGCAGATTCACCCCTCCACTTT
TRBV6-5	-	TRBJ2-3	-	CASSYARGSTDTQYF	TGTGCCAGCAGTTACGCCAGGGGAAGCACAGATACGCAGTATTTT